Listed here are 7 T cell receptor beta chains from one sample, sequenced in a study of memory CD4+ T cells and cytomegalovirus serostatus. TCRdb's copy holds only in-frame clones and misses some; the assay was immunoSEQ multiplex PCR. Counted here are around 99,000 clones, 80% occurring once; the ten biggest clones make up about 3.5%. The sort gate was single viable CD3+CD4+CD8-CD45RO+ cells for memory CD4+ T cells. Sequencing was carried out using memory CD4+ T cells from blood. The source of these receptors is an adult in good health and CMV-seropositive.

The chain combines TRBV2 with TRBJ2-7, with unresolved D. Germline loops: CDR1 SNHLY, CDR2 FYNNEI. This CDR3 region has 12 residues. Trimming took 1 base from V and 4 from J, leaving 5 bases between them. CDR3 bases: TGTGCCAGCAGTGAAGAGGCATACGAGCAGTACTTC. Protein sequence: CASSEEAYEQYF.

The J gene is TRBJ2-2, the V gene TRBV7-3; no firm D call. The CDR3 runs 14 residues. V gave up 5 bases and J gave up 4 bases, with 11 bases separating them. CDR1 SGHTA and CDR2 FQGTGA come from the germline V gene. The CDR3 loop reads CASSRDPGTGELFF. The CDR3 nucleotides read TGTGCCAGCAGCCGAGATCCCGGCACCGGGGAGCTGTTTTTT.

This chain links TRBV27 with TRBJ2-7; D tentatively fits TRBD1 or TRBD2 (5 bases each). Germline lookup yields CDR1 MNHEY and CDR2 SMNVEV (reference sequence). The CDR3 is made up of 17 amino acids. Trimming stripped 5 bases from V and 3 bases from J, with 23 bases between. Here the CDR3 reads CASSIRSGYGARYEQYF. The CDR3 DNA sequence: TGTGCCAGCAGTATTAGATCGGGTTACGGGGCTCGCTACGAGCAGTACTTC.

The chain carries TRBV15 and TRBJ2-1; D not certain. The CDR3 has 12 amino acids. V lost 4 bases to trimming and J lost 9 bases, with 10 bases between them. Germline V lookup: CDR1 LNHNV, CDR2 YYDKDF (reference sequence). CDR3 nucleotide sequence: TGTGCCACCAGCACTAGTGACGGTGAGCAGTTCTTC. It specifies CATSTSDGEQFF.

The V call is TRBV6-1, the J call TRBJ1-2, with 9 nucleotides matching TRBD1. The J segment lost 7 bases and the V segment lost 8 bases, leaving 14 bases of the junction unmatched. CDR1 and CDR2 (germline): MNHNS, SASEGT. The CDR3 is 15 residues long. The CDR3 reads CASQSRDRDWGGYTF. The CDR3 coding sequence is TGTGCCAGCCAGAGCCGGGACAGGGATTGGGGTGGCTACACCTTC.

The CDR3 spells CASSRVSTGTAGELFF. CDR3 in DNA: TGTGCCAGCAGCCGAGTCTCAACAGGGACGGCCGGGGAGCTGTTTTTT. This chain links TRBV7-3 with TRBJ2-2, with D perhaps TRBD1 (6 bases). In germline, CDR1 is SGHTA, CDR2 FQGTGA. V lost 5 bases and J lost 6, with 19 bases in between. The CDR3 is 16 residues long.

The chain carries TRBV7-8 and TRBJ2-7; 13 bases match TRBD2. Germline V CDR1 and CDR2: SGHVS, FQNEAQ. The CDR3 has 15 amino acids. J lost 4 bases, V lost 5 bases, and 5 bases had no gene match. The CDR3 spells CASSPGTSGTYEQYF. The CDR3 bases are TGTGCCAGCAGCCCCGGGACTAGCGGGACATACGAGCAGTACTTC.